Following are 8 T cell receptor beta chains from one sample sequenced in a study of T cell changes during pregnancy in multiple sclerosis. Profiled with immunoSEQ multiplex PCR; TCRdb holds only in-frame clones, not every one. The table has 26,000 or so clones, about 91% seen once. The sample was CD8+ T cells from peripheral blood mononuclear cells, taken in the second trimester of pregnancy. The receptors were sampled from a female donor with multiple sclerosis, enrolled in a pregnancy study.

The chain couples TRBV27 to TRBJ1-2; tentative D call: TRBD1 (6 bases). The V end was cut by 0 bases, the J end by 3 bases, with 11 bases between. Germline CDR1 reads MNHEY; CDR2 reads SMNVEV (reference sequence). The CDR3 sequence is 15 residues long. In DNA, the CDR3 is TGTGCCAGCAGTTTATCGGGGGGGGGCCACTATGGCTACACCTTC. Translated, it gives CASSLSGGGHYGYTF.

The CDR3: CASSLESGRRREQFF. The CDR3 DNA reads as TGTGCCAGCAGCTTAGAGAGCGGGAGACGGCGGGAGCAGTTCTTC. The rearrangement joins TRBV11-2 to TRBJ2-1, with 8 bases aligning to TRBD2. Germline-derived CDR1 and CDR2 are SGHAT and FQNNGV. The V and J ends lost 0 bases and 10 bases, in that order; junction bases with no gene match: 8. There are 15 residues in the CDR3.

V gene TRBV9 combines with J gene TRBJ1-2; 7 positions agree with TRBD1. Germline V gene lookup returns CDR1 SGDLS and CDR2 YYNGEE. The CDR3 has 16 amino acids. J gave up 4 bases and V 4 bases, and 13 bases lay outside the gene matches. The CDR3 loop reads CASSPPTTGLTYGYTF. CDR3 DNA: TGTGCCAGCAGCCCCCCCACGACAGGGTTGACCTATGGCTACACCTTC.

The CDR3 loop is CASSSATGKNTEAFF. The CDR3, as DNA: TGCGCCAGCAGCTCGGCGACAGGGAAGAACACTGAAGCTTTCTTT. The V and J genes are TRBV5-1 and TRBJ1-1; 7 nucleotides align to TRBD1. The CDR3 consists of 15 residues. Trimming at V came to 3 bases and at J to 1 base, leaving 6 bases not matched to a gene. Germline assignment: CDR1 SGHRS and CDR2 YFSETQ.

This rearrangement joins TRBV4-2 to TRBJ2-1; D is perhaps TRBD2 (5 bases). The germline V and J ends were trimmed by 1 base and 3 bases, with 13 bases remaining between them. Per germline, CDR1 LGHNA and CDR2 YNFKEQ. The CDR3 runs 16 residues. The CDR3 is CASSQAPGLFYNEQFF. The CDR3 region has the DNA TGTGCCAGCAGCCAAGCACCCGGACTTTTCTACAATGAGCAGTTCTTC.

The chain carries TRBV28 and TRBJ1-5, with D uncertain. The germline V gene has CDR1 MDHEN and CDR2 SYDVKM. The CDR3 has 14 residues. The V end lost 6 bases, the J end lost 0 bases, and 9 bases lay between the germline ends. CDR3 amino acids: CASSPVYSNQPQHF. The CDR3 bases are TGTGCCAGCAGCCCCGTCTATAGCAATCAGCCCCAGCATTTT.

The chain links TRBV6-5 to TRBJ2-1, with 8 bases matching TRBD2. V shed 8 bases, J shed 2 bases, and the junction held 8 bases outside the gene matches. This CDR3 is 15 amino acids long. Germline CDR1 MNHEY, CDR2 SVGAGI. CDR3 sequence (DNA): TGTGCCAGCCGGATAGCGGGATCCACCTACAATGAGCAGTTCTTC. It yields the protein CASRIAGSTYNEQFF.

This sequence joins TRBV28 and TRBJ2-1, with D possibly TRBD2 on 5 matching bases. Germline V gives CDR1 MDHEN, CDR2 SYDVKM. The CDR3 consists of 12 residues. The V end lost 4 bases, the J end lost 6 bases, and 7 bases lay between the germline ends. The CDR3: CASSSLANEQFF. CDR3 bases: TGTGCCAGCAGTTCCCTAGCCAATGAGCAGTTCTTC.